The T cell receptor beta chain under discussion was sequenced for a study of T cells in Graves' hyperthyroidism and ophthalmopathy. Study-level points and caveats: The model's output predicted ophthalmopathy at a median of about 6.5 months prior to onset.

Note on this clonotype: Antigen unknown.

A lack of ophthalmopathy progression within 18 months defined stable Graves' hyperthyroidism. Those with hyperthyroidism were 18 to 65 years old, newly diagnosed, and ill for under 2 months. This sample holds PBMCs from roughly 10 ml fresh peripheral blood. Amplified TCR beta CDR3 regions derived from RNA transcripts. A first-round RT-PCR of the TCR CDR3 used the HTBI primer set. TCRdb recomputed calls from the multiplex PCR reads with MiXCR, one row per CDR3 protein. The repertoire holds hundreds of thousands of distinct CDR3 sequences, with roughly 40% as singletons. The germline V and J ends were trimmed by 1 base and 8 bases, with 11 bases remaining between them. CDR1 is SEHNR and CDR2 is FQNEAQ in the germline V gene (reference sequence). This CDR3 has 13 residues.

The sample was blood. The clonotype comes from a man in his late teens or twenties with Graves' hyperthyroidism. The chain carries TRBV7-9 and TRBJ1-2; no clear D gene. The CDR3 region has the DNA TGTGCCAGCAGCTTAGACCGCGACCGGGGCTACACCTTC. Translated, it gives CASSLDRDRGYTF.